The present entry profiles one T cell receptor beta chain with its context. Its antigen is currently unknown. TCRdb re-called the reads through MiXCR, storing one row per CDR3 protein. The sample contains about 78,000 distinct CDR3 sequences, 35% to 50% of which appear only once. The sample belongs to a study of T cell repertoires in cytomegalovirus infection. Germline V gene data show CDR1 as DFQATT and CDR2 as SNEGSKA (reference sequence). The CDR3 length is 18 residues. Trimming took 1 base from V and 3 from J, leaving 25 bases between them. The chain combines TRBV20-1 with TRBJ2-7; D could derive from TRBD1 or TRBD2 (5 bases each). The clonotype comes from a human donor in good health (CMV status not recorded). Some clones in this sample may be carry-over from other donors' samples. Sequences were derived from CD8+ T cells from cultured PBMCs, sampled from culture after CMV antigen stimulation. The DNA for the CDR3 is TGCAGTGCTAGAGTAAAGGACATCCGGGACCTAAAGAACTACGAGCAGTACTTC. Translating it yields CSARVKDIRDLKNYEQYF.